This T cell receptor (beta chain) was recorded in a study of control samples from healthy donors and cancer patients. This table comes from immunoSEQ multiplex PCR, and its TCRdb copy is limited to in-frame clones, with some not included. The profile shows some 120,000 clones, more than 75% of them singletons. The CDR3 spans 16 residues. The J segment lost 4 bases and the V segment lost 4 bases, leaving 12 bases of the junction unmatched. CDR1 is SGHTS, CDR2 YDEGEE, per germline. The sequenced sample consisted of blood. This chain uses TRBV5-8 with TRBJ1-1; TRBD1 matches 8 bases. This clonotype originated in a man aged 40-55 years in good health. CDR3 loop: CASSPGTGVGSTEAFF. The CDR3 nucleotides are TGTGCCAGCAGCCCCGGGACAGGCGTCGGTAGCACTGAAGCTTTCTTT.